Listed below are T cell receptor beta chains from one sample, sequenced in a study of blood T cell repertoires in COVID-19. Repertoires were generated with immunoSEQ multiplex PCR, while TCRdb's copy carries only in-frame clones and drops some. Of about 210,000 clones in the sample, 80% to 85% were seen once. The sequencing sample was made of peripheral blood. The receptors were gathered from a woman aged 70-85 years with COVID-19, enrolled during active disease. The CDR3 runs from the conserved cysteine through the conserved F or W. D genes are given only for firm matches. Clone size, where shown, is once, few, many, or a class for clones that have expanded.

clone_size j_call v_call d_call cdr3_aa cdr3_nt
. TRBJ1-2 TRBV7-2 TRBD1 CASSPKGQGARGYTF TGTGCCAGCAGCCCCAAAGGACAGGGGGCGCGGGGCTACACCTTC
. TRBJ2-1 TRBV2 TRBD1 CASDRGRINEQFF TGTGCCAGCGACAGGGGGCGCATCAATGAGCAGTTCTTC
. TRBJ2-2 TRBV19 . CASSTTGPNTGELFF TGTGCCAGTAGTACTACAGGACCGAACACCGGGGAGCTGTTTTTT
. TRBJ1-1 TRBV5-1 . CASSLAGNTEAFF TGCGCCAGCAGCTTGGCCGGGAACACTGAAGCTTTCTTT
. TRBJ2-3 TRBV5-5 TRBD2 CASSLVGGGDTQYF TGTGCCAGCAGCTTGGTCGGGGGAGGGGATACGCAGTATTTT
. TRBJ2-1 TRBV5-6 . CASSFGTFNEQFF TGTGCCAGCAGCTTCGGGACTTTTAATGAGCAGTTCTTC
few TRBJ2-7 TRBV20-1 . CSARDSYEQYF TGCAGTGCTAGGGACAGCTACGAGCAGTACTTC
. TRBJ1-1 TRBV27 . CASSSVSSGGTEAFF TGTGCCAGCAGTTCCGTCTCGAGCGGAGGAACTGAAGCTTTCTTT
. TRBJ1-2 TRBV5-6 . CASRPQGYYGYTF TGTGCCAGCAGGCCACAGGGTTACTATGGCTACACCTTC
. TRBJ2-1 TRBV11-3 TRBD1 CASSPGTGRNEQFF TGTGCCAGCAGCCCCGGGACAGGGCGGAATGAGCAGTTCTTC
. TRBJ2-7 TRBV2 . CASSDQWQGNDEQYF TGTGCCAGCAGTGACCAGTGGCAGGGGAACGACGAGCAGTACTTC
. TRBJ1-1 TRBV11-3 . CASSLGGGGEAFF TGTGCCAGCAGCTTAGGGGGCGGGGGCGAAGCTTTCTTT
. TRBJ1-3 TRBV5-1 . CASSSSLRGAAGNTIYF TGCGCCAGCAGCTCATCCCTCAGGGGAGCGGCTGGAAACACCATATATTTT
. TRBJ1-1 TRBV12-5 . CASGLRENTEAFF TGTGCTAGTGGTTTACGGGAGAACACTGAAGCTTTCTTT
. TRBJ2-1 TRBV29-1 . CSVITGLGNEQFF TGCAGCGTTATTACGGGACTTGGAAATGAGCAGTTCTTC
. TRBJ2-3 TRBV20-1 TRBD1 CSASADRGKTDTQYF TGCAGTGCTAGTGCGGACAGGGGTAAAACAGATACGCAGTATTTT
. TRBJ2-1 TRBV7-8 TRBD1 CASSLAQGADEQFF TGTGCCAGCAGCTTAGCCCAGGGGGCCGATGAGCAGTTCTTC
. TRBJ2-6 TRBV19 . CASNSGFISGANVLTF TGTGCCAGTAACTCAGGGTTTATCTCTGGGGCCAACGTCCTGACTTTC
. TRBJ2-5 TRBV7-9 . CASSLRMPQETQYF TGTGCCAGCAGCTTGCGGATGCCACAAGAGACCCAGTACTTC